Listed below are T cell receptor beta chains from one sample, sequenced in a study of T cells in Graves' hyperthyroidism and ophthalmopathy. Each CDR3 protein is one row after TCRdb ran MiXCR on the multiplex PCR reads. The repertoire holds about 510,000 distinct CDR3 sequences, with around 43% as singletons. The sequencing sample was made of peripheral blood or thyroid tissue (not recorded which). The origin of the receptors is an adult woman with Graves' disease, either hyperthyroidism or ophthalmopathy (not recorded which). Both conserved end residues are part of each CDR3. A D gene is named only where the DNA matches it firmly. Clone size is shown for a subset of rows, as once, few, many or a class of expanded clone.

clone size	V gene	J gene	D gene	CDR3 DNA	CDR3 protein
many	TRBV4-3	TRBJ2-7	NA	TGCGCCAGCAGCCAAGGCCGGCAGGGCTATGAGCAGTACTTC	CASSQGRQGYEQYF
many	TRBV6-5	TRBJ1-4	TRBD1	TGTGCCAGCAGAAAGGACAGGGGGCGCGAAAAACTGTTTTTT	CASRKDRGREKLFF
many	TRBV10-3	TRBJ2-7	TRBD2	TGTGCCATCAGTGAGGGGACTAGCGGGGCCTACGAGCAGTACTTC	CAISEGTSGAYEQYF
NA	TRBV7-6	TRBJ2-5	NA	TGTGCCAGCAGAGATTCTGGGAAGGCTGAGACCCAGTACTTC	CASRDSGKAETQYF
many	TRBV29-1	TRBJ2-1	NA	TGCAGCGAGGGGCAGGGCGACAATGAGCAGTTCTTC	CSEGQGDNEQFF
NA	TRBV7-3	TRBJ2-7	NA	TGTGCCAGCAGCTTAGACCACTCCTACGAGCAGTACTTC	CASSLDHSYEQYF
NA	TRBV15	TRBJ2-7	NA	TGTGCCACCAGCTACGACGGGGGATCTAACGAGCAGTACTTC	CATSYDGGSNEQYF
NA	TRBV4-2	TRBJ2-2	TRBD2	TGTGCCAGCAGCCAAGATATGGCGGGAGGAAGGGAGCTGTTTTTT	CASSQDMAGGRELFF
many	TRBV12-3/TRBV12-4	TRBJ1-2	NA	TGTGCCAGCAGTTTATTAGCTTTGGGGGGAGGCAACTATGGCTACACCTTC	CASSLLALGGGNYGYTF
NA	TRBV7-9	TRBJ2-7	NA	TGTGCCAGCACCCAAGATCAGGGTTTTGACGAGCAGTACTTC	CASTQDQGFDEQYF
NA	TRBV20-1	TRBJ1-2	TRBD1	TGCAGTGCTACCATCGGACAGGCCTATGGCTACACCTTC	CSATIGQAYGYTF
many	TRBV7-2	TRBJ1-6	TRBD1	TGTGCCAGCAGCAGACAGGGGAACGGTAATTCACCCCTCCACTTT	CASSRQGNGNSPLHF
once	TRBV29-1	TRBJ1-3	NA	TGCAGCGTCCTGGGGGGAAGGGCTGGAAACACCATATATTTT	CSVLGGRAGNTIYF
few	TRBV7-9	TRBJ1-2	TRBD1	TGTGCCAGCAGCCCGTGGGACAGGGAGAATGGCTACACCTTC	CASSPWDRENGYTF
NA	TRBV3-1	TRBJ1-1	TRBD1	TGTGCCAGCAGGGCCCGGGACAGGGTTTGGACTGAAGCTTTCTTT	CASRARDRVWTEAFF
NA	TRBV28	TRBJ1-5	TRBD1	TGTGCCAGCAGTTGGACAGGGGGCCGGGGCAATCAGCCCCAGCATTTT	CASSWTGGRGNQPQHF
many	TRBV6-5	TRBJ1-3	NA	TGTGCCAGCAAGGAGTCCTCTGGAAACACCATATATTTT	CASKESSGNTIYF
many	TRBV7-2	TRBJ2-7	TRBD1	TGTGCCAGCAGCCCAACACAGGGGCAAGGCGAGCAGTACTTC	CASSPTQGQGEQYF
NA	TRBV7-2	TRBJ1-5	NA	TGTGCCAGCAGCTCATTAAATAGCAATCAGCCCCAGCATTTT	CASSSLNSNQPQHF
few	TRBV6-6	TRBJ2-2	TRBD2	TGTGCCAGCAGTAAAGCGGGAGATACCGGGGAGCTGTTTTTT	CASSKAGDTGELFF
NA	TRBV7-8	TRBJ1-3	NA	TGTGCCAGCAGCGCCTCTCGAGGAAACACCATATATTTT	CASSASRGNTIYF
NA	TRBV15	TRBJ2-7	NA	TGTGCCACCAGCAGCCCCCGGGGGGACAGGAACTACGAGCAGTACTTC	CATSSPRGDRNYEQYF
NA	TRBV28	TRBJ2-7	TRBD1	TGTGCCAGCAGTTTATTCGGACAGGGGGATTCTTACGAGCAGTACTTC	CASSLFGQGDSYEQYF
NA	TRBV2	TRBJ2-6	NA	TGTGCCAGCAGTCCAGACGGAGTAGAGACCGGGGCCAACGTCCTGACTTTC	CASSPDGVETGANVLTF
NA	TRBV28	TRBJ2-6	NA	TGTGCCAGCAGCACCTACGGGGGACACCTTGAAGCTTTC	CASSTYGGHLEAF
NA	TRBV2	TRBJ1-5	TRBD1	TGTGCTAGAGCGCCTACCCAGGGGGCACGGCCCCAGCATTTT	CARAPTQGARPQHF
NA	TRBV20-1	TRBJ1-1	NA	TGCAGTGCCCGGGTGGGAGACACTGAAGCTTTCTTT	CSARVGDTEAFF
many	TRBV29-1	TRBJ1-1	NA	TGCAGCGTTGAGAAGGGGGACACTGAAGCTTTCTTT	CSVEKGDTEAFF
NA	TRBV10-2	TRBJ1-2	NA	TGCGCCAGCAGAGGGGACACTCCCTATGGCTACACCTTC	CASRGDTPYGYTF
NA	TRBV5-1	TRBJ1-2	TRBD1	TGCGCCAGCAGCTTAGGGGACAGCCTCTACACCTTC	CASSLGDSLYTF
NA	TRBV5-1	TRBJ1-1	NA	TGCGCCAGCAGCTATACAGGGCCCACTGAAGCTTTCTTT	CASSYTGPTEAFF
NA	TRBV24-1	TRBJ1-2	NA	TGTGCCACCAGTGATTCCAGGGACTATGGCTACACCTTC	CATSDSRDYGYTF
few	TRBV18	TRBJ1-1	NA	TGTGCCAGCTCACCCGGGCAGTACGGTTTGGAGGTTTTCTTT	CASSPGQYGLEVFF
many	TRBV7-2	TRBJ1-2	NA	TGTGCCAGCAGCTTAACACTGAATGGTGTTGACTACACCTTC	CASSLTLNGVDYTF
NA	TRBV7-2	TRBJ2-6	NA	TGTGCCAGCAGCTCATTGATGAACAGGCGCTCTGGGGCCAACGTCCTGACTTTC	CASSSLMNRRSGANVLTF
NA	TRBV19	TRBJ2-5	NA	TGTGCCAGTAGTATTCAGGGGCGCGGTCAGCCCCAGTACTTC	CASSIQGRGQPQYF
few	TRBV10-3	TRBJ1-4	NA	TGTGCCATCAGTGAGGGTGAAAAACTGTTTTTT	CAISEGEKLFF
NA	TRBV7-9	TRBJ2-7	NA	TGTGCCAGCAGCCACCGGGACGCCCACGAGCAGTACTTC	CASSHRDAHEQYF
many	TRBV29-1	TRBJ1-1	NA	TGCAGCGTCCAGGGGCCCCTGAACACTGAAGCTTTCTTT	CSVQGPLNTEAFF
NA	TRBV7-2	TRBJ1-6	NA	TGTGCCAGCTTGCCTCAGGCGTATAATTCACCCCTCCACTTT	CASLPQAYNSPLHF
many	TRBV4-3	TRBJ1-2	NA	TGCGCCAGCAGCCTCGAGAACGGGGCATATGGCTACACCTTC	CASSLENGAYGYTF